This T cell receptor (beta chain) was sequenced for a study of shared T cell receptors in the human thymus. J was trimmed by 1 base and V by 1 base; bases with no gene match: 6. The CDR3 consists of 16 residues. CDR1 is LGHNT and CDR2 is FRNRAP in the germline V gene. This clone was detected only a few times. Measured with immunoSEQ multiplex PCR; TCRdb has only the in-frame clones, and not every one. The table has some 760,000 clones, around 85% seen once. This sample was also put to use in a study of human thymus T cells. Per that paper: Resections were taken during corrective heart surgery, and the thymus tissue came from these.

This TCR came from a girl under three years old with a congenital heart defect. Sequencing used thymocytes. V gene TRBV12-5 combines with J gene TRBJ1-1; 7 bases match TRBD1. The CDR3 reads CASGLARQGSNTEAFF. CDR3 in DNA: TGTGCTAGTGGTTTGGCGAGACAGGGCTCGAACACTGAAGCTTTCTTT.